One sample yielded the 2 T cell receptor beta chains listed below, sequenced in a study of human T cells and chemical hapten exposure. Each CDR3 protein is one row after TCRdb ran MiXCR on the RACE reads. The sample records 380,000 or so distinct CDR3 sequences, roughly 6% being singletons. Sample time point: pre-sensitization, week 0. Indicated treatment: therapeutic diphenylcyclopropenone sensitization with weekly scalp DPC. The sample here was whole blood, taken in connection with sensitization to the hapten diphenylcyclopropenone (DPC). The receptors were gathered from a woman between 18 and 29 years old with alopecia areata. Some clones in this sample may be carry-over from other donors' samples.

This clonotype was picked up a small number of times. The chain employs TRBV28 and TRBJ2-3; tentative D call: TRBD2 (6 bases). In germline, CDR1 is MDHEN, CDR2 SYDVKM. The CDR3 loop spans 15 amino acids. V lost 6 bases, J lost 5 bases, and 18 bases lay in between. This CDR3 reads CASSPRVGGLDTQYF. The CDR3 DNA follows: TGTGCCAGCAGCCCGAGGGTGGGAGGATTAGATACGCAGTATTTT.

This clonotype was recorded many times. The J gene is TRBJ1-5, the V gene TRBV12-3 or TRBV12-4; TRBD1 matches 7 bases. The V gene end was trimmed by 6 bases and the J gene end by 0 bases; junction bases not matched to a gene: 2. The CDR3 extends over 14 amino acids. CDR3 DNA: TGTGCCAGCAGCCGACAGGGTAGCAATCAGCCCCAGCATTTT. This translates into CASSRQGSNQPQHF.